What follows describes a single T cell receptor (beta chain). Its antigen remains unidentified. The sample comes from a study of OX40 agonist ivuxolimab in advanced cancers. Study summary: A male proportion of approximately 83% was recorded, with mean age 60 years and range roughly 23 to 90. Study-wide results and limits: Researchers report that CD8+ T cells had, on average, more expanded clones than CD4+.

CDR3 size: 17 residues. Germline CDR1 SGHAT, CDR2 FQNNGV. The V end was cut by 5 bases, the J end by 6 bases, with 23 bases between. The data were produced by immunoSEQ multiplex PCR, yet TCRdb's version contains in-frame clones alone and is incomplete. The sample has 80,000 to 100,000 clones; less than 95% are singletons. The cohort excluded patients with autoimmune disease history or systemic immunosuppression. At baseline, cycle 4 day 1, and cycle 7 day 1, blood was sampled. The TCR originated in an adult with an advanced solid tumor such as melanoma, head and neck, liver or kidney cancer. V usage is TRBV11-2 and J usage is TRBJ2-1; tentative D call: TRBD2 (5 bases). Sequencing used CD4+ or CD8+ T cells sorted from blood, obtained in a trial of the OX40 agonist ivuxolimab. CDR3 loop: CASSLHGWESAGNEQFF. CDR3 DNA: TGTGCCAGCAGCCTTCACGGTTGGGAGTCGGCGGGCAATGAGCAGTTCTTC.